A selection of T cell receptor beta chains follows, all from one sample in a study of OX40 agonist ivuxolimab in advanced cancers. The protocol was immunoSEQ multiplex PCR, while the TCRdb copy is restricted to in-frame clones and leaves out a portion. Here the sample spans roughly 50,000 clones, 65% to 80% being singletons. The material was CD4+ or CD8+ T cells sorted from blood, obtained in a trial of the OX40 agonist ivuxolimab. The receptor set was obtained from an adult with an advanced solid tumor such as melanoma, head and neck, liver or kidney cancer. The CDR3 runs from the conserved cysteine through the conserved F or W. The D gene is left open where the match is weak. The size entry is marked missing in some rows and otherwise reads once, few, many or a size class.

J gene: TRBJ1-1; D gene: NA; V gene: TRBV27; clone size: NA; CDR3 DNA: TGTGCCAGCAGTTACGAGGGGCTAGGAACTGAAGCTTTCTTT; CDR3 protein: CASSYEGLGTEAFF
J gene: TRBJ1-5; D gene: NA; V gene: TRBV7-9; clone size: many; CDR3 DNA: TGTGCCAGCAGCGGGGGGCCCGCACCCGGTCAGCCCCAGCATTTT; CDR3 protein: CASSGGPAPGQPQHF
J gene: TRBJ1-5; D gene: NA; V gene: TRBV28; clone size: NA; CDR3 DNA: TGTGCCAGCAGTGTTCGACAGAACAATCAGCCCCAGCATTTT; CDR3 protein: CASSVRQNNQPQHF
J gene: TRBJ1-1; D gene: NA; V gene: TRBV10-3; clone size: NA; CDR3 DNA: TGTGCCATCAGTAGGTGGCGCCCGGACGGGACGAACACTGAAGCTTTCTTT; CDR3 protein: CAISRWRPDGTNTEAFF
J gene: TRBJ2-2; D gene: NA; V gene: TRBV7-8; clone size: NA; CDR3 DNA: TGTGCCAGCAATTACGCTTTGAACACCGGGGAGCTGTTTTTT; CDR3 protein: CASNYALNTGELFF
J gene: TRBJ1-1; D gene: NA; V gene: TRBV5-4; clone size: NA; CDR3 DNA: TGTGCCAGCAGCCTGGGGAGGGGGGCGCAGAGAGACACTGAAGCTTTCTTT; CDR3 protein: CASSLGRGAQRDTEAFF
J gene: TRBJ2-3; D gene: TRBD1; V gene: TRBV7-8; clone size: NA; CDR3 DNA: TGTGCCAGCAGCCCTCACCGAATTACAGGGGGGTATACGCAGTATTTT; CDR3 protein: CASSPHRITGGYTQYF
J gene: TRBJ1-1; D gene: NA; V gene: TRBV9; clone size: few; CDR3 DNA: TGTGCCAGCAGCGTAGATGGCTCGGGAAACACTGAAGCTTTCTTT; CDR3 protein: CASSVDGSGNTEAFF
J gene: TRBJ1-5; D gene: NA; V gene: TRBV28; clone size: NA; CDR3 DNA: TGTGCCAGCAGATCCGCCAATCAGCCCCAGCATTTT; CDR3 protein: CASRSANQPQHF
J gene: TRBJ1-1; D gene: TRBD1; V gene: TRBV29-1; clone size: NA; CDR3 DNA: TGCAGCGTTCTTGGACAGGGGAGCACTGAAGCTTTCTTT; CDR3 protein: CSVLGQGSTEAFF
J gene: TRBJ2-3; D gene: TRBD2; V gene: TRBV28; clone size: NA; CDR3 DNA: TGTGCCAGCAGTTTACTAGCGGGAGGACGCACAGATACGCAGTATTTT; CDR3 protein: CASSLLAGGRTDTQYF
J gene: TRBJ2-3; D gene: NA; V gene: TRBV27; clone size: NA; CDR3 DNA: TGTGCCAGCAGTTTATCGAGGGGGGATACGCAGTATTTT; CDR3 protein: CASSLSRGDTQYF
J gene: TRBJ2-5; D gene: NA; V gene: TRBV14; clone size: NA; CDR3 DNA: TGTGCCAGCAGCCAAAATCTGCGAAGCGCAGGATATCAAGAGACCCAGTACTTC; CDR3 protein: CASSQNLRSAGYQETQYF
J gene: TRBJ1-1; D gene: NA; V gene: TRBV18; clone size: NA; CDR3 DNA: TGTGCCAGCTCACCAAGGCCGGCTCGGTCCTCGAAGGGCACTGAAGCTTTCTTT; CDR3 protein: CASSPRPARSSKGTEAFF
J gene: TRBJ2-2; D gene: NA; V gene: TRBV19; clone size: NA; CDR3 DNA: TGTGCCAGTAGTGCCTTTGTGAGCACCGGGGAGCTGTTTTTT; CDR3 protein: CASSAFVSTGELFF
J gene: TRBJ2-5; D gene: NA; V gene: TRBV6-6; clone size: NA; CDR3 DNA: TGTGCCAGCAGTTACAGGGCAGAAGAGACCCAGTACTTC; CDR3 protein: CASSYRAEETQYF
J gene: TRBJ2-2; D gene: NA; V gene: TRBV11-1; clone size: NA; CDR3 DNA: TGTGCCAGCAGCTTAATTAACACCGGGGAGCTGTTTTTT; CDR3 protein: CASSLINTGELFF
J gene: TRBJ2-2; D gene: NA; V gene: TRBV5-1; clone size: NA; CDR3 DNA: TGCGCCAGCAGTCAACAGGGTGGCGGGGAGCTGTTTTTT; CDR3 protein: CASSQQGGGELFF
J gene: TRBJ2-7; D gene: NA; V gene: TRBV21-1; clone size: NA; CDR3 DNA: TGTGCCAGCAGCAAAGCCCGGACAGAGACTACCTACGAGCAGTACTTC; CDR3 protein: CASSKARTETTYEQYF
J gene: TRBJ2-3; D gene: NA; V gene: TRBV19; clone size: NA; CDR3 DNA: TGTGCCAGTAGTAGGAATGGACAACCCACAGATACGCAGTATTTT; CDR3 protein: CASSRNGQPTDTQYF
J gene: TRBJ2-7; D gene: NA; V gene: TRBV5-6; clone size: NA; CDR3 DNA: TGTGCCAGCAGCAGGCTCGGACAACCCTACGAGCAGTACTTC; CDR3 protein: CASSRLGQPYEQYF
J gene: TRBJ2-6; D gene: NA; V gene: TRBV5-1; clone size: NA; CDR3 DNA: TGCGCCAGCAGCTTGGTGCCAGGCAGCTCTGGGGCCAACGTCCTGACTTTC; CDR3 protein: CASSLVPGSSGANVLTF
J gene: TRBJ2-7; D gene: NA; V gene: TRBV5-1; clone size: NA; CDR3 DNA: TGCGCCAGCAGCCCCGAGGGGTCAGGCTACGAGCAGTACTTC; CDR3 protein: CASSPEGSGYEQYF
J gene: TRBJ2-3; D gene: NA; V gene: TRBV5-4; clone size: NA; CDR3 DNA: TGTGCCAGCAGCTCCGCCGGGGCTCGTCGCACAGATACGCAGTATTTT; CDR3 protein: CASSSAGARRTDTQYF